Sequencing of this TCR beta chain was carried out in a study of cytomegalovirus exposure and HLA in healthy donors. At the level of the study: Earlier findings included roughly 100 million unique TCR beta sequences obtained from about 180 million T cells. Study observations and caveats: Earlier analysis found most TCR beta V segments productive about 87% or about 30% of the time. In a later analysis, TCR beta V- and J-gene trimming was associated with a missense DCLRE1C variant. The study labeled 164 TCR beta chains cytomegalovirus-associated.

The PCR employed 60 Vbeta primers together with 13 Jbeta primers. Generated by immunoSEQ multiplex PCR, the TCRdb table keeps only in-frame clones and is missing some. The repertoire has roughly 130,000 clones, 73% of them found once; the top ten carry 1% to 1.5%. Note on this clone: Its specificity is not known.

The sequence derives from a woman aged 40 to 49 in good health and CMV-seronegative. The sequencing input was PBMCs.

The CDR3 DNA reads as TGTGCCAGCAGCACAGTAGTCAATGAGCAGTTCTTC. It is translated as CASSTVVNEQFF. This chain joins TRBV5-4 and TRBJ2-1; D is unclear. CDR1 is SGHNT and CDR2 is YYREEE in the germline V gene (reference sequence). V lost 4 bases, J lost 6 bases, and 8 bases lay in between. CDR3 length: 12 residues. The variable domain in full, completed from reference TRBV5-4 and TRBJ2-1, reads ETGVTQSPTHLIKTRGQQVTLRCSSQSGHNTVSWYQQALGQGPQFIFQYYREEENGRGNFPPRFSGLQFPNYSSELNVNALELDDSALYLCASSTVVNEQFFGPGTRLTVL.